Each of the 4 T cell receptor beta chains below was sequenced from the same sample in a study of Ad26.COV2.S vaccination and SARS-CoV-2 variants. Treatment noted: around 19 received Ad26.COV2.S at low or high dose, single or two shots; several received placebo; per-sample allocation not given. All samples were drawn on day 63, counting from the first vaccine or placebo injection. Clones were sequenced by immunoSEQ multiplex PCR, and TCRdb holds only the in-frame ones, with some missing. The table shows roughly 510,000 clones, with roughly 89% occurring only once. The starting material was peripheral blood, obtained in a trial of Ad26.COV2.S vaccine versus placebo. These receptors were taken from a person between 18 and 65 years old who received the Ad26.COV2.S COVID-19 vaccine or a placebo.

The chain combines TRBV6-2 or TRBV6-3 with TRBJ1-5; D uncertain. Germline loops: CDR1 MNHEY, CDR2 SVGEGT. This CDR3 comprises 15 residues. V lost 6 bases and J 4 bases, leaving 16 bases between the germline ends. The CDR3 sequence is CASSPHSGSNQPQHF. Written as DNA, the CDR3 is TGTGCCAGCAGCCCCCATTCGGGGAGTAATCAGCCCCAGCATTTT.

The chain combines TRBV7-9 with TRBJ2-6, with D hard to call. Deletions cut 5 bases from V and 2 bases from J, with 10 bases between. Germline V gives CDR1 SEHNR, CDR2 FQNEAQ (reference sequence). The CDR3 has 15 residues. This CDR3 is CASSPTKTGANVLTF. The CDR3 DNA follows: TGTGCCAGCAGCCCCACGAAGACTGGGGCCAACGTCCTGACTTTC.

This chain connects TRBV15 to TRBJ1-3; the D gene is possibly TRBD1 (6 bases). CDR3 size: 16 residues. Trimming left V 5 bases short and J 4 bases short, with 18 bases between. The germline CDR1 and CDR2 sequences are LNHNV and YYDKDF (reference sequence). The DNA of the CDR3 is TGTGCCACCAGCCGAGGAGTGGGGGGGCGCGGAAACACCATATATTTT. Residues: CATSRGVGGRGNTIYF. Together with reference TRBV15 and TRBJ1-3, the CDR3 gives the full variable domain: DAMVIQNPRYQVTQFGKPVTLSCSQTLNHNVMYWYQQKSSQAPKLLFHYYDKDFNNEADTPDNFQSRRPNTSFCFLDIRSPGLGDTAMYLCATSRGVGGRGNTIYFGEGSWLTVV.

The genes are TRBV5-1 and TRBJ2-7, with TRBD2 identical over 8 bases. Germline V lookup: CDR1 SGHRS, CDR2 YFSETQ. With 0 bases clipped from V and 3 bases from J, the junction kept 8 bases outside the gene matches. This CDR3 has 16 residues. CDR3 in amino acids: CASSLASGRVNYEQYF. The CDR3 DNA sequence: TGCGCCAGCAGCTTGGCAAGCGGGAGAGTTAACTACGAGCAGTACTTC.